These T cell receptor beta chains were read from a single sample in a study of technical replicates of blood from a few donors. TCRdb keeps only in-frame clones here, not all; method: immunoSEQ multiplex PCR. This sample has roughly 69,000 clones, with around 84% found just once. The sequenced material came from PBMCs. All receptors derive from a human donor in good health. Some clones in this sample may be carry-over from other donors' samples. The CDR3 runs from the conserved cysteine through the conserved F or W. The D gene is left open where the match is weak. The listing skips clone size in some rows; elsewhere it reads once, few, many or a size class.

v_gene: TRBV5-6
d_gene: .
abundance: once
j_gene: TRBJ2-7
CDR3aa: CASTRTGAGGFSYEQYF
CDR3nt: TGTGCCAGCACACGGACAGGGGCGGGGGGCTTCTCCTACGAGCAGTACTTC

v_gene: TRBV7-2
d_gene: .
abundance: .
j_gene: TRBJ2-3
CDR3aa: CASSTGADTQYF
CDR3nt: TGTGCCAGCTCGACCGGAGCAGATACGCAGTATTTT

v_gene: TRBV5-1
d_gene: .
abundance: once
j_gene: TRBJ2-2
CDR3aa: CASSLTGFSTGELFF
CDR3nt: TGCGCCAGCAGTTTAACAGGGTTTTCGACCGGGGAGCTGTTTTTT

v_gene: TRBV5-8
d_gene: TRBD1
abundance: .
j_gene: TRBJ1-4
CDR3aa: CASRRGQADNEKLFF
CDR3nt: TGTGCCAGCAGAAGAGGACAGGCCGATAATGAAAAACTGTTTTTT

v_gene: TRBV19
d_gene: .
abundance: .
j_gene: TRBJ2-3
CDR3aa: CASNRQVSTDTQYF
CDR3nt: TGTGCCAGTAACCGACAGGTTAGCACAGATACGCAGTATTTT

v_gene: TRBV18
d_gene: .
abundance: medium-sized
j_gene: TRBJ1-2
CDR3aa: CASSPPGVSGYTF
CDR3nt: TGTGCCAGCTCACCACCCGGGGTGAGTGGCTACACCTTC

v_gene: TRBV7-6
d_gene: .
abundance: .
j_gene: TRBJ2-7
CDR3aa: CASSSGTWGVGEQYF
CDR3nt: TGTGCCAGCAGCTCGGGAACCTGGGGAGTAGGCGAGCAGTACTTC

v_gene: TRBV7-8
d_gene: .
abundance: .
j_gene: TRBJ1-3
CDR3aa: CASSIRGTASGNTIYF
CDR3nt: TGTGCCAGCAGCATTAGAGGTACTGCCTCTGGAAACACCATATATTTT

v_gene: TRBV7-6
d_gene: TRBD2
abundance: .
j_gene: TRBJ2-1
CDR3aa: CASSLGDPSGRKNEQFF
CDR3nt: TGTGCCAGCAGCTTAGGGGACCCTAGCGGGAGAAAGAATGAGCAGTTCTTC

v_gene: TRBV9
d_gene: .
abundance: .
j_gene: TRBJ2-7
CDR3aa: CASSKREGEQYF
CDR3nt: TGTGCCAGCAGCAAGAGGGAAGGCGAGCAGTACTTC

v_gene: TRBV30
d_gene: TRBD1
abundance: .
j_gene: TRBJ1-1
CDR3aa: CAWSTPATGGTEAFF
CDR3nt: TGTGCCTGGAGTACACCGGCGACAGGGGGCACTGAAGCTTTCTTT

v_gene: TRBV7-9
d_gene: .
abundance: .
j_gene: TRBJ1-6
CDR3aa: CASSQGGEGTPLHF
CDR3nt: TGTGCCAGCAGCCAGGGAGGGGAGGGGACACCCCTCCACTTT

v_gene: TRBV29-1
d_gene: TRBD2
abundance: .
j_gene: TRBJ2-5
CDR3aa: CSVALAGGRQETQYF
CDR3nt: TGCAGCGTTGCCCTAGCGGGGGGGCGGCAAGAGACCCAGTACTTC

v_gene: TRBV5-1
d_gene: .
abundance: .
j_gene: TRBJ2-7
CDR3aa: CASSPGTSSYEQYF
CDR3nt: TGCGCCAGCAGCCCCGGGACAAGCTCCTACGAGCAGTACTTC

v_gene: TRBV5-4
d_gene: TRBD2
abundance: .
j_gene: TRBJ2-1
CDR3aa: CASSFPAGTANEQFF
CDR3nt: TGTGCCAGCAGCTTTCCAGCGGGAACGGCTAATGAGCAGTTCTTC

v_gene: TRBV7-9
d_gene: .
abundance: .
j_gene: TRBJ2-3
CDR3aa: CASSSGTGKFADTQYF
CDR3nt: TGTGCCAGCAGCTCAGGGACTGGGAAATTCGCAGATACGCAGTATTTT

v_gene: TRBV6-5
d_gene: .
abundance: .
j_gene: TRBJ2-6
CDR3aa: CASSYSRFSGANVLTF
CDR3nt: TGTGCCAGCAGTTACTCCCGGTTCTCTGGGGCCAACGTCCTGACTTTC

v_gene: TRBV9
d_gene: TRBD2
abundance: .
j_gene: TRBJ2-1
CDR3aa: CASSGTGTRSYNEQFF
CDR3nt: TGTGCCAGCAGCGGCACCGGGACTAGATCCTACAATGAGCAGTTCTTC

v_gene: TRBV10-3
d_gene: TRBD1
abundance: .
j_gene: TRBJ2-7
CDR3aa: CAEGQDSSYEQYF
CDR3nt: TGTGCCGAGGGACAGGATAGTTCCTACGAGCAGTACTTC

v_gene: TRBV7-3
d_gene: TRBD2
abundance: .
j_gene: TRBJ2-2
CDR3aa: CASRYLAGSTGELFF
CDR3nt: TGTGCCAGCAGGTACCTAGCGGGAAGCACCGGGGAGCTGTTTTTT

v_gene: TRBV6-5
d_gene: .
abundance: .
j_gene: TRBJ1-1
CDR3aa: CASSSPGLASFF
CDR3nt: TGTGCCAGCAGTTCCCCAGGGTTGGCGTCTTTCTTT